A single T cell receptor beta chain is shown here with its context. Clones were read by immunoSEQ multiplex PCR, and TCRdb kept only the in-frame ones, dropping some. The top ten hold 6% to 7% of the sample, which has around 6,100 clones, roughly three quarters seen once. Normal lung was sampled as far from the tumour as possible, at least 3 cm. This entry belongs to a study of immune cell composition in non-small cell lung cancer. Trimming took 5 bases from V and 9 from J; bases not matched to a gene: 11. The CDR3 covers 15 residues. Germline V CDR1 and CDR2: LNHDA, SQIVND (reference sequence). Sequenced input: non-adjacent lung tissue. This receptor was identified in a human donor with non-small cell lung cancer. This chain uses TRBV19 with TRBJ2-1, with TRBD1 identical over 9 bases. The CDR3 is CASSPQGALRGEQFF. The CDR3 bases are TGTGCCAGTAGTCCACAGGGGGCGCTTAGAGGTGAGCAGTTCTTC.